This TCR beta chain originates from a study of cytomegalovirus exposure and HLA in healthy donors (dated by TCRdb to 2016 to 2017). About the full investigation: In an earlier analysis of fewer than 750 of the donors, around 300 Gb of sequence data and 95 million to 130 million unique TCR beta sequences from 150 million to 200 million T cells were reported. About 320 gigabases of sequencing data and 80 million or so unique TCR sequences were included in an early release covering roughly 700 HLA-typed donors. Of the approximately 400 genotyped donors, roughly 85% fell in the genetic ancestry cluster associated with self-reported Caucasian donors. The study was designed to test whether signatures of past pathogen exposure could be identified by cataloging public T cell receptors. The study profiled the T cell repertoires of some 610 subjects by immunosequencing and related them to cytomegalovirus serostatus. A separate validation cohort of roughly 130 different subjects was used in addition to the roughly 640-subject first cohort. The study combined high-throughput TCR immunosequencing, statistical association of individual TCRs with disease status, and machine learning to predict cytomegalovirus infection status. In a later analysis, previously published TCR beta repertoires from some 640 donors were re-analyzed and high-resolution HLA genotyping was added so that TCR occurrence patterns could be studied. Rather than drawing on any new phenotypic data, the later analysis identified candidate immune exposures from TCR beta sequences and the way those sequences occurred across donors. An earlier analysis of several hundred of the donors applied high-throughput TCR beta sequencing to assess whether each TCR beta V gene segment acted as functional or pseudogenic. Donor age, sex, ethnicity and CMV serostatus were collected together with the repertoire data. In a later genetic analysis, genome-wide SNP genotypes for about three fifths of the roughly 670 donors were used, and that subset was treated as a discovery cohort. All discovery cohort repertoires had been generated using a single sequencing platform. Class I and class II HLA loci were covered by the typing at four-digit resolution. Typing coverage differed by locus: A, B, C, DRB1 and DQB1 were typed in roughly 620-640 donors, DQA1 in around 500, DPA1 in approximately 610, and DPB1 in roughly 450. A handful of DR-DQ haplotypes were handled as single units for association and clustering because linkage in the cohort was strong. On average, around 240,000 unique TCR beta nucleotide sequences were sequenced per donor among 398 genotyped donors of the cohort, with 15% to 20% of those sequences being non-productive.

The library came from the immunoSEQ multiplex PCR assay. For the multiplex PCR, a mixture combining 60 forward primers for TCR Vbeta segments and 13 reverse primers for TCR Jbeta segments was used. A multiplex PCR assay on genomic DNA amplified the CDR3 region of rearranged TCR beta genes. Amplified TCR beta libraries were sequenced as 87-base-pair reads on the Illumina HiSeq System. The original pipeline was this. A later analysis tallied tens of millions of unique TCR beta chains across the 666 repertoires, and approximately 12 million of those chains were shared by two or more donors. Raw reads were error-corrected and collapsed into unique sequences with a nearest-neighbor algorithm that merged closely related sequences to remove PCR and sequencing errors. Alignment of CDR3 sequences to IMGT reference sequences was used to assign V, D and J gene segments. For a sequence to be retained, a match of at least six nucleotides to both a V gene segment and a J gene segment was required. Rearrangements were called productive when the CDR3 lacked stop codons and stayed in frame with V and J; all others were non-productive. Following IMGT convention, CDR3 was defined as the stretch from the second conserved V-encoded cysteine to the conserved J-encoded phenylalanine. Sequences without an unambiguous match to a single V gene segment were excluded from the earlier analysis of 587 of the donors. An earlier analysis of fewer than 650 of the donors classified V segments as functional when productive rearrangements were above 56.7% and as segregating when the standard deviation between donors was above 5%. A statistical classification framework was developed to diagnose cytomegalovirus status using the catalog of TCR beta chain sequences. V and J gene assignment, in a later analysis, came from comparing TCR nucleotide sequences with IMGT/GENE-DB human TR gene sequences. A later analysis assigned CDR3 sequences and most-parsimonious VDJ recombination scenarios with the TCRdist pipeline. In a later analysis, every TCR beta chain was defined by the combination of its CDR3 amino acid sequence and its V-gene family, and reads without a unique V-gene family were dropped. As a way to deal with suspected cross-contamination and a sequencing artifact, a later analysis dropped hundreds of nucleotide sequences that were highly shared and had low generation probability. For each public chain, a later analysis derived a clonal expansion index from normalized ranks of inferred template counts within each repertoire. A later analysis computed generation probabilities with a VDJ recombination model fitted to out-of-frame rearrangements, and checked the results against IGoR. Hypergeometric tests were used in a later analysis to score TCR-TCR, TCR-HLA and TCR-CMV co-occurrence, with a repertoire-size bias correction applied to the TCR pairs. In a later analysis, false discovery rates were estimated by permuting HLA or CMV assignments 20 times. In a later analysis, co-occurring TCRs were grouped using DBSCAN, with TCRdist sequence similarity added in when clustering inside HLA-allele-positive subsets. For co-occurrence clustering, repertoires with fewer than 30,000 or more than 120,000 public chains were excluded, along with a handful of repertoires with anomalous nucleotide sharing. The immuneACCESS repertoire file appears here via TCRdb, limited to in-frame rearrangements. These files lack a portion of the clones; in checked studies, under half of the deficit traces to unresolved V genes, and the cause of the others is not known. The V and J calls and clone size are taken from that table; D and trimming were inferred from the DNA. This sample is represented by about 150,000 clones; roughly 72% of them were singletons. The top ten clonotypes cover 2.1% of the sample.

Findings and caveats that apply to the study as a whole: In a later analysis, HLA-associated TCR beta chains showed more clonal expansion and lower generation probabilities than non-associated chains that were equally common. A total of 150 to 200 TCR beta chains were listed by the study as associated with cytomegalovirus. A group of highly shared sequence variants was considered likely to be a technical artifact of the sequencing pipeline. About 15 rarely observed V segments, including chromosome 9 orphons, were excluded from the earlier analysis of about 610 of the donors because counts were too low. Assigning TCR associations to individual alleles was difficult when HLA alleles, especially DR and DQ, strongly co-occurred. The classifier was reported to diagnose cytomegalovirus status with high specificity and sensitivity in both the original and validation cohorts. The only immune exposure information available for the cohort was CMV serostatus. In a later analysis, 15,000 to 20,000 TCR beta sequences were associated with specific HLA alleles at a false discovery rate of 0.05. In an earlier analysis of over 550 of the donors, most TCR beta V segments were observed in productive rearrangements about 90% or about 30% of the time, broadly matching IMGT annotations. According to a later analysis, parvovirus B19, influenza, CMV and Epstein-Barr virus appeared linked to several top co-occurrence clusters. Across donors, most TCR sequences were observed very rarely, whereas some public TCRs were present in many individuals. A further reported finding was that TCR beta sequences accurately predicted the HLA-A and HLA-B alleles for most subjects in the first cohort. Correlated functional status among segregating V segments might reflect linkage disequilibrium, but an unknown experimental factor could not be ruled out. In a later analysis, the rate of TCR association differed among HLA loci, with DRB1 alleles having the most associated TCRs and HLA-C alleles having the fewest. Because HLA typing was missing for some donors at each locus, association tests included only the typed subset. In this cohort, only TCR beta chains were sequenced, and detectable features were limited by the absence of alpha or paired-chain data. A later genetic analysis associated a missense DCLRE1C variant with V-gene and J-gene trimming of TCR beta chains, and an independent cohort replicated the association. According to the authors, the approach could potentially be generalized to other disease states and immunological phenotypes. A few of the identified cytomegalovirus-associated TCR beta chains were confirmed in vitro to be specific for cytomegalovirus antigens. In a later genetic analysis, fewer N-insertions in productive TCRs were reported among donors in an Asian-associated ancestry cluster than the roughly 700-donor mean. Most CMV-associated TCR beta chains appeared to be HLA-restricted in a later analysis, and the HLA associations seemed to be driven largely by CMV exposure. Some IMGT-functional V segments, including TRBV6-2 and TRBV6-3, could not be distinguished by the 87-base-pair reads and were therefore excluded. Roughly uniform sequencing depth across donors was assumed in presence/absence analyses, although this assumption may not hold.

CDR1 is given as SEHNR and CDR2 as FQNEAQ, both from the germline V gene (reference sequence). The CDR3 measures 12 amino acids from cysteine to phenylalanine. Of all the DNA, just the CDR3 is kept, 36 bases in frame from base 1. The cohort comprised around 690 healthy bone marrow donors. All cohort members were sampled while nominally healthy, although unrecorded immune exposures were likely present. The donor was CMV seronegative and was included in the group of about 400 seronegative cohort members. A peripheral blood sample was provided by each donor, and peripheral blood mononuclear cells were used for TCR beta sequencing. The Qiagen DNeasy Blood Extraction Kit was used to extract genomic DNA from the blood cell samples. Concerning this clone: The target of this receptor is not known. At one end the junction does not follow the germline gene, possibly because of a read error.

Material: PBMCs. The clonotype originates from a young man in good health and CMV-seronegative. This chain joins TRBV7-9 to TRBJ2-5, and 10 bases in between align with TRBD1. The DNA is as follows: TGTTCCAGCAGCTTAGCCGGGGACAGGGGCTACTTC. The encoded protein is CSSSLAGDRGYF. When the CDR3 is completed using the reference TRBV7-9 and TRBJ2-5 genes on either side, the full variable domain is DTGVSQNPRHKITKRGQNVTFRCDPISEHNRLYWYRQTLGQGPEFLTYFQNEAQLEKSRLLSDRFSAERPKGSFSTLEIQRTEQGDSAMYLCSSSLAGDRGYFGPGTRLLVL.